A selection of T cell receptor beta chains follows, all from one sample in a study of early T cells in non-severe SARS-CoV-2 infection. TCRdb itself ran the 5' RACE reads through MiXCR, one entry per CDR3 protein. The sample lists approximately 69,000 distinct CDR3 sequences; 9.5% to 15% were seen once. The sequenced material came from whole blood. The receptors stem from an adult who was a healthcare worker with PCR-confirmed SARS-CoV-2 infection or an uninfected control (not recorded which). Each CDR3 is given with its conserved first and last residue. D genes are given only for firm matches. Size is omitted from some rows. Given values are once, few, many or a class for expanded clones.

v_gene	j_gene	d_gene	abundance	CDR3nt	CDR3aa
TRBV28	TRBJ2-6	TRBD2	many	TGTGCCAGCAGTTTGTTAGCGGGAGGGCCTGGGGCCAACGTCCTGACTTTC	CASSLLAGGPGANVLTF
TRBV5-5	TRBJ2-3	TRBD2	-	TGTGCCAGCAGCTTGCCCGGACTAGCGAGCACAGATACGCAGTATTTT	CASSLPGLASTDTQYF
TRBV15	TRBJ2-7	-	-	TGTGCCACCAGCAGAGATTTGGAGCGGTACTACGAGCAGTACTTC	CATSRDLERYYEQYF
TRBV7-2	TRBJ1-1	TRBD1	few	TGTGCCAGCAAGCGGGACAGAGGGAACACTGAAGCTTTCTTT	CASKRDRGNTEAFF
TRBV7-2	TRBJ2-1	-	few	TGTGCCAGCAGCCCCCCGGGACGGCAGTTCTTC	CASSPPGRQFF
TRBV29-1	TRBJ2-3	TRBD2	few	TGCAGCGTTGATGGGCTAGCGGGAGTTCCCGATACGCAGTATTTT	CSVDGLAGVPDTQYF
TRBV20-1	TRBJ1-1	TRBD1	-	TGCAGTGCTGAGCGGAGGACAGGGGGCACTGAAGCTTTCTTT	CSAERRTGGTEAFF
TRBV1	TRBJ1-6	-	many	TGCACCAGCAGCCAAGATCGCGCGGACAGGGATAGGATGGGATCACCCCTCCACTTT	CTSSQDRADRDRMGSPLHF
TRBV7-2	TRBJ2-3	-	few	TGTGCCAGCAGCCGGACTGTATCAGATACGCAGTATTTT	CASSRTVSDTQYF
TRBV6-6	TRBJ2-7	TRBD1	-	TGTGCCAGCAGTTACGACAGGGCGACCTACGAGCAGTACTTC	CASSYDRATYEQYF
TRBV24-1	TRBJ1-1	-	many	TGTGCCACCAGTGATTCCAGGGTGGGGGACACTGAAGCTTTCTTT	CATSDSRVGDTEAFF
TRBV2	TRBJ2-3	-	-	TGTGCCAGCAGTGAAGTTAGGGGGAGCACAGATACGCAGTATTTT	CASSEVRGSTDTQYF
TRBV6-5	TRBJ2-5	-	few	TGTGCCAGCCCCACTCCCAGGGCCGGCGGCAGGGAGACCCAGTACTTC	CASPTPRAGGRETQYF
TRBV4-1	TRBJ2-7	-	-	TGCGCCAGCAGCCAAGATTCTCGGGAGCAGTACTTC	CASSQDSREQYF
TRBV29-1	TRBJ2-5	-	-	TGCAGCGTTGATTATACCCGGGAGACCCAGTACTTC	CSVDYTRETQYF